This TCR beta chain was captured in a study of post-analysis software for immune sequencing data. cDNA libraries for TCR beta contained unique molecular identifiers. T cells numbering roughly 0.95 to 10 million yielded 450,000 to 600,000 cDNA molecules. TCRdb re-called the PCR reads through MiXCR, storing one row per CDR3 protein. The sample carries over 150,000 distinct CDR3 sequences, 35% to 40% recorded once. The origin of this receptor is a girl aged 10-17 years with multiple sclerosis. The sequenced sample was blood, obtained after autologous hematopoietic stem cell transplantation.

The DNA for the CDR3 is TGTGCTAGTGGTTTGGCAACGGGAGGTCAAGAGACCCAGTACTTC. Translating gives CASGLATGGQETQYF. This chain uses TRBV12-5 with TRBJ2-5; 7 bases align to TRBD2. This CDR3 region has 15 residues. CDR1 and CDR2 from the germline V gene are LGHNT and FRNRAP. V dropped 1 base and J dropped 2; count of bases not matched to a gene: 4.